The 5 T cell receptor beta chains below were found in one sample sequenced in a study of T cells in Graves' hyperthyroidism and ophthalmopathy. The CDR3 regions of TCR beta were amplified from RNA transcripts. A set of HTBI primers served as the primers for a first-round RT-PCR of the TCR CDR3. TCRdb recomputed calls from the multiplex PCR reads with MiXCR, one row per CDR3 protein. This table holds a few hundred thousand distinct CDR3 sequences, roughly 22% found once. The sequencing sample was made of blood. These TCRs come from a man aged 25-45 years with Graves' ophthalmopathy.

CDR3 loop: CASSLGPSGRAMHEQFF. DNA of the CDR3: TGTGCCAGCAGTTTAGGCCCGAGCGGGAGGGCGATGCATGAGCAGTTCTTC. V usage is TRBV12-3 or TRBV12-4 and J usage is TRBJ2-1; 10 bases are a match to TRBD2. J gave up 8 bases and V 1 base, and 11 bases lay outside the gene matches. The CDR3 consists of 17 residues.

The V and J genes are TRBV14 and TRBJ1-2; 8 positions agree with TRBD1. From germline, CDR1 is SGHDN and CDR2 FVKESK. The CDR3 has 15 residues. V lost 0 bases, J lost 8 bases, and 8 bases stayed unmatched. In DNA form, the CDR3 reads TGTGCCAGCAGCCAAGATCGACAGGGGAGAGGAGGCTACACCTTC. This encodes CASSQDRQGRGGYTF.

CDR3 coding DNA: TGTGCCAGCAGTTACCCCTTGGACAGGGTGTCCTCACCCCTCCACTTT. This codes for CASSYPLDRVSSPLHF. The chain has TRBV6-5 and TRBJ1-6, with TRBD1 matching over 8 bases. The germline CDR1 and CDR2 sequences are MNHEY and SVGAGI. CDR3 length equals 16 residues. Trimming at V came to 2 bases and at J to 10 bases, leaving 10 bases not matched to a gene.

The rearrangement joins TRBV6-1 to TRBJ1-2; tentatively, D is TRBD1 (5 bases). The germline CDR1 and CDR2 sequences are MNHNS and SASEGT. V was clipped by 3 bases and J by 4 bases, with 12 bases between them. This CDR3 is built from 14 residues. CDR3 in DNA: TGTGCCAGCAGTGACCCAGGGAGGCCCTATGGCTACACCTTC. Its protein product is CASSDPGRPYGYTF.

This clonotype showed up many times. This chain uses TRBV28 with TRBJ1-2; D unresolved. The V end lost 2 bases, the J end lost 5 bases, and 9 bases lay between the germline ends. The CDR3 runs 13 residues. Germline V CDR1 and CDR2: MDHEN, SYDVKM. CDR3 protein: CASSLTGKYGYTF. The CDR3 nucleotides are TGTGCCAGCAGTTTAACGGGGAAGTATGGCTACACCTTC.